This TCR beta chain derives from a study of T cell changes during pregnancy in multiple sclerosis. The V end was cut by 0 bases, the J end by 6 bases, with 10 bases between. The CDR3 contains 14 residues. From germline, CDR1 is SGHDT and CDR2 YYEEEE. Profiled with immunoSEQ multiplex PCR; TCRdb holds only in-frame clones, not every one. The sample holds around 110,000 clones, about 90% seen once. This specimen was peripheral blood, taken before pregnancy. The chain links TRBV5-6 to TRBJ1-5; D may be TRBD1 (5 bases). The sequence was collected from a female donor with multiple sclerosis, enrolled in a pregnancy study. Here the CDR3 DNA reads TGTGCCAGCAGCTTGGCCACGGGGGTTCAGCCCCAGCATTTT. The encoded protein is CASSLATGVQPQHF.